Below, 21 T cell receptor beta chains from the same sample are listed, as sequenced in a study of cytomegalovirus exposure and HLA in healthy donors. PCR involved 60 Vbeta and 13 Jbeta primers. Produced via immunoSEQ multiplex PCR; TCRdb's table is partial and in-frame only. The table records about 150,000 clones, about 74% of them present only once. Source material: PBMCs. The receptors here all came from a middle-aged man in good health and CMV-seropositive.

The CDR3 loop is CASSLATGVHTEAFF. The CDR3, as DNA: TGTGCCAGCAGCTTGGCCACAGGGGTGCACACTGAAGCTTTCTTT. This rearrangement joins TRBV7-9 to TRBJ1-1, with 7 bases that match TRBD1. CDR3 size: 15 residues. The germline gives CDR1 SEHNR, CDR2 FQNEAQ (reference sequence). The V gene end was trimmed by 3 bases and the J gene end by 3 bases; junction bases not matched to a gene: 7.

CDR3 DNA sequence: TGTGCCAGCACCCATGGGGTAGCGGGAGAACACGAGACCCAGTACTTC. It specifies CASTHGVAGEHETQYF. This chain uses TRBV28 with TRBJ2-5; 9 positions match TRBD2. J lost 5 bases, V lost 7 bases, and 14 bases had no gene match. The CDR3 is 16 residues long. Germline V gives CDR1 MDHEN, CDR2 SYDVKM.

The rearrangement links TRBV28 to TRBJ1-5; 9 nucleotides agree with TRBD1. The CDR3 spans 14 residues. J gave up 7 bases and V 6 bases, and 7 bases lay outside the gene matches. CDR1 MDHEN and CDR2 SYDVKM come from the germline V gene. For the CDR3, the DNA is TGTGCCAGCAGGCCAACAGGGGGCTTGCAGCCCCAGCATTTT. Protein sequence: CASRPTGGLQPQHF.

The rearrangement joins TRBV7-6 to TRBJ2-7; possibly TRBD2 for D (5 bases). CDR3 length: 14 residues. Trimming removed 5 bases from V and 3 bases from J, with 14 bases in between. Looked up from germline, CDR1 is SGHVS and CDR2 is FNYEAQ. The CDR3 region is CASSPILGVYEQYF. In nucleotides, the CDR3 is TGTGCCAGCAGCCCAATCCTCGGGGTCTACGAGCAGTACTTC.

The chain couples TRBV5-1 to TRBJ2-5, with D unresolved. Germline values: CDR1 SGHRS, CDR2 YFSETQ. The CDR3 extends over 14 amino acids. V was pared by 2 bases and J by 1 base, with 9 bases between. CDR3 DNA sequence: TGCGCCAGCAGCTTTATGGCAGGCCAAGAGACCCAGTACTTC. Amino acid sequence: CASSFMAGQETQYF.

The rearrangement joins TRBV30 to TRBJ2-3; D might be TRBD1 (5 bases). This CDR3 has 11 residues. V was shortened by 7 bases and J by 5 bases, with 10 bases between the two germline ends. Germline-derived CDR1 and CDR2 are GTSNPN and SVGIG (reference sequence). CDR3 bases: TGTGCCTTTTCCCAGGGAGATACGCAGTATTTT. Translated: CAFSQGDTQYF.

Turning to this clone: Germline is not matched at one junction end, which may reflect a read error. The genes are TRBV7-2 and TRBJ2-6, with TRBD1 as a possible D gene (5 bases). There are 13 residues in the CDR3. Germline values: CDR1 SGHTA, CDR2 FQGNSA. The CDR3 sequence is CASTLSGANGLTF. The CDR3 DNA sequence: TGTGCCAGCACCCTCTCTGGGGCCAACGGCCTGACTTTC.

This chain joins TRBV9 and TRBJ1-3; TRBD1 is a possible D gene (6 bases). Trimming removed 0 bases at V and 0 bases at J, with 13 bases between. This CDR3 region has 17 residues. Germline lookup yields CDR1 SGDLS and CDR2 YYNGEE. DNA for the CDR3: TGTGCCAGCAGCGTAGGAAGGGGGGGGGCCTCTGGAAACACCATATATTTT. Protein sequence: CASSVGRGGASGNTIYF.

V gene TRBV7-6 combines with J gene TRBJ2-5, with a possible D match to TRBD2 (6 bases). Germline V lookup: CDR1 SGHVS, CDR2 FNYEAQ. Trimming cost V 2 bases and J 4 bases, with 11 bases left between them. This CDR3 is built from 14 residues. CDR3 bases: TGTGCCAGCAGCTTACCGGGAGTGGGAGAGACCCAGTACTTC. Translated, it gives CASSLPGVGETQYF.

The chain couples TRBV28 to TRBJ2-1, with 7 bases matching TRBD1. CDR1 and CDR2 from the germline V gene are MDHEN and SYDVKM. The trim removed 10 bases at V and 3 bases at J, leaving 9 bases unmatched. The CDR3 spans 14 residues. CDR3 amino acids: CATKGDRNYNEQFF. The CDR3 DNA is TGTGCCACTAAGGGGGACAGAAACTACAATGAGCAGTTCTTC.

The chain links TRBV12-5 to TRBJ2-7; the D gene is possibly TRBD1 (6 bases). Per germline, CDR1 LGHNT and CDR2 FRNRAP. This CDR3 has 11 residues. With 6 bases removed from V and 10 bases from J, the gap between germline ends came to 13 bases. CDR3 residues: CASGAPGQQYF. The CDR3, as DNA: TGTGCTAGTGGCGCTCCGGGACAACAGTACTTC.

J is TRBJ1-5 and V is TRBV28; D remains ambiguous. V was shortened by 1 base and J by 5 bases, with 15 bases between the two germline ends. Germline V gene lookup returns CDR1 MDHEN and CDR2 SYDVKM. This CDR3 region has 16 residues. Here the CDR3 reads CASSLSVSSDYQPQHF. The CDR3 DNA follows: TGTGCCAGCAGTTTATCAGTCAGTAGTGACTATCAGCCCCAGCATTTT.

The CDR3 here is CSVEDVRTGGTEAFF. CDR3 bases: TGCAGCGTTGAAGACGTGCGGACAGGGGGCACTGAAGCTTTCTTT. V is TRBV29-1 and J is TRBJ1-1; 10 bases match TRBD1. This CDR3 spans 15 amino acids. Trimming removed 0 bases from V and 4 bases from J; junction bases left unmatched: 5. Germline assignment: CDR1 SQVTM and CDR2 ANQGSEA.

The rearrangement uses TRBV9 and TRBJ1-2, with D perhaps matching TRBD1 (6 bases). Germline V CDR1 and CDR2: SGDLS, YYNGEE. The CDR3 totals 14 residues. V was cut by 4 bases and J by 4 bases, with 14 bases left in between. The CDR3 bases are TGTGCCAGCAGCCCCCGGGGGGCTGCCTATGGCTACACCTTC. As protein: CASSPRGAAYGYTF. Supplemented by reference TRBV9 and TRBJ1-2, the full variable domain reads DSGVTQTPKHLITATGQRVTLRCSPRSGDLSVYWYQQSLDQGLQFLIQYYNGEERAKGNILERFSAQQFPDLHSELNLSSLELGDSALYFCASSPRGAAYGYTFGSGTRLTVV.

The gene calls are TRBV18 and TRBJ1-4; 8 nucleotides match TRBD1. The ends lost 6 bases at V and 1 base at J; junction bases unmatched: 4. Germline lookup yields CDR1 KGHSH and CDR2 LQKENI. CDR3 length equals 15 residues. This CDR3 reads CASSPGTGTNEKLFF. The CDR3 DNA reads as TGTGCCAGCTCCCCGGGGACAGGAACTAATGAAAAACTGTTTTTT.

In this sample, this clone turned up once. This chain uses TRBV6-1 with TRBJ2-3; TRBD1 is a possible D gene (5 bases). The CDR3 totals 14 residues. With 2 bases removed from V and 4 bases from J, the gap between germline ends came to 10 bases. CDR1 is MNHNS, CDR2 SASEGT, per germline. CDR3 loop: CASSEQGTADTQYF. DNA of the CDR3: TGTGCCAGCAGTGAACAGGGTACGGCAGATACGCAGTATTTT.

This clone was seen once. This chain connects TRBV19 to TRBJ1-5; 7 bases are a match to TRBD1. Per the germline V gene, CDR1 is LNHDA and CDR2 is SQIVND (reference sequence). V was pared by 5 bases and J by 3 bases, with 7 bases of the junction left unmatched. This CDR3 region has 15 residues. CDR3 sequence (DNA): TGTGCCAGTAGTGGTGGACAGGTATTCAATCAGCCCCAGCATTTT. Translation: CASSGGQVFNQPQHF.

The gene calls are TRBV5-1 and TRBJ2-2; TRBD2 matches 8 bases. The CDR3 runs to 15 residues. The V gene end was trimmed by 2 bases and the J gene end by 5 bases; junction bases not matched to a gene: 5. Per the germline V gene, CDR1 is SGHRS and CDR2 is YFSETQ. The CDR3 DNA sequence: TGCGCCAGCAGCTTCGCAGCGGGAGTGACCGGGGAGCTGTTTTTT. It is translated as CASSFAAGVTGELFF.

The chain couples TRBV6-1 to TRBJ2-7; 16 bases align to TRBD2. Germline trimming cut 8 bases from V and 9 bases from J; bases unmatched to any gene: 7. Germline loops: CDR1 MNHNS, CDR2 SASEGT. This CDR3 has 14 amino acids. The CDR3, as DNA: TGTGCCAGCGGGACTAGCGGGAGGGCCGTGGGGCAGTACTTC. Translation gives CASGTSGRAVGQYF.

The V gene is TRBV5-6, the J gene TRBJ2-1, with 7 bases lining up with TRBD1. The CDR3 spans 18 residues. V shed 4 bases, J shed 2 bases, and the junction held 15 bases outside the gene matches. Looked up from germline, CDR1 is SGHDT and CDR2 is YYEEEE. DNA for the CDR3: TGTGCCAGCAGCCTCACAGGGGCTGGATGGGGCGCCTACAATGAGCAGTTCTTC. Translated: CASSLTGAGWGAYNEQFF.

The CDR3 sequence: CSARVLTEAFF. The CDR3 DNA is TGCAGTGCTAGAGTTCTCACTGAAGCTTTCTTT. The V and J genes are TRBV20-1 and TRBJ1-1; D is uncertain. Germline V gene sequence: CDR1 DFQATT, CDR2 SNEGSKA (reference sequence). V was clipped by 1 base and J by 4 bases, with 4 bases between them. This CDR3 has 11 residues.